The subject of this entry is one T cell receptor beta chain. Its antigen remains undetermined. No much larger clone exists at a distance of one base, and base qualities are not known. Library prep was done by 5' RACE. The sequencer listed for this sample is Illumina HiSeq 2500. A second roughly 6 to 12 cycle PCR used a sample-barcoded 5' primer and a J-beta primer mix. A unique molecular identifier was introduced onto each TCR beta cDNA molecule by a template-switch 5' adaptor carrying 12 random nucleotides. At least 2.5 million CDR3-containing paired-end reads were obtained from each sample. First-strand cDNA was synthesized from all RNA with the Mint cDNA synthesis kit, primed by a TRBC-specific oligonucleotide. After uracil-DNA glycosylase treatment, a first 18-cycle PCR used universal primers M1SS and BC2_uni_R on all cDNA. The original methods were these. Normalization of each sample was performed by random selection of 1 million high-quality reads, each carrying a distinct molecular identifier. Reads sharing molecular identifiers were discarded rather than binned into consensus sequences. MiTCR, run with a Q25 quality threshold and the strictest error-elimination algorithm, handled CDR3 identification, clonotype clustering and error correction. Lower-bound total TCR beta diversity was estimated with a nonparametric unseen species model using Euler transformation. TCRdb trimmed public reads at Q25 via fastp, called clones via MiXCR and kept in-frame beta chains. Each entry is one CDR3 protein sequence, shown with its most common DNA and genes. These V and J calls originate from TCRdb's pipeline instead of the authors' own analysis. For this sample there are around 780,000 distinct CDR3 sequences; roughly three fifths appear just once. Together, the top ten hold about a quarter of the sample.

This record belongs to a study of blood T cells in healthy people across ages (dated by TCRdb to the mid-2010s). About the investigation overall: In model experiments, template switching captured roughly one uniquely barcoded TCR beta cDNA molecule for every two T cells. Using deep sequencing normalized with unique cDNA molecular identifiers, the study measured how TCR beta repertoire diversity changes with age. Four age groups were formed from the donors: young (average roughly 15 years), middle-aged (around 40), aged (around 68) and long-lived (more than 75). To avoid experimental bias, donors of different ages were randomly spread across the sequencing lanes. For two donors (one aged 18 to 30 and one aged 80 or older), the study analyzed two additional independent replicas of 1 million unique cDNA reads from the same blood draw. Beyond this particular receptor, the publication reports: Compared with the aged group, the long-lived group had more naive CD4+ T cells, fewer expanded clones and increased TCR diversity, a pattern suggesting age selection. The percentage of naive T cells measured by flow cytometry correlated strongly with observed TCR beta diversity. Because profiling used bulk unsorted PBMCs, naive and antigen-experienced compartments could not be compared conclusively. The CMV infection status of donors was not known, potentially confounding age-related changes in expanded clonotypes. Estimates of total diversity based on one million sequenced T cells were considered lower bounds and underestimates. Observed TCR beta diversity per million T cells fell roughly linearly with age, and a significant reduction was already apparent by age around 44.

Donors were a few dozen systemically healthy Caucasian individuals from Russia aged roughly 6 to 90 years. Each donor gave about 10 milliliters of peripheral blood, drawn into EDTA-treated Vacutainer tubes. Ficoll-Paque density-gradient centrifugation was used to isolate PBMCs, with at least 7 million per sample. Total RNA was extracted from PBMCs with Trizol reagent, with at least 6 micrograms obtained per sample. For every donor, an aliquot of PBMCs went through flow cytometry to measure the percentages of naive CD45RAhigh/CD27high T cells. The clonotype was recovered from a man aged 35-49 years in good health. The specimen was blood.

This receptor carries the CDR3 CASTPLRDRVEDTQYF. The sequenced DNA is TGTGCCAGCACCCCCCTCCGGGACAGGGTTGAAGATACGCAGTATTTT. The chain is made from TRBV12-3 or TRBV12-4 and TRBJ2-3, with 9 bases matching TRBD1. From its cysteine to its phenylalanine, the CDR3 spans 16 amino acids. Only CDR3 DNA remains: 48 bases, in frame from the first base. Trimmed from V: 7 bases; trimmed from J: 5 bases; junction bases lacking a gene match: 13.